This T cell receptor beta chain is from a study of cytomegalovirus exposure and HLA in healthy donors. Repertoires were generated with immunoSEQ multiplex PCR, while TCRdb's copy carries only in-frame clones and drops some. Here the sample spans about 190,000 clones, around 86% being singletons. With respect to this clone: Its antigen is as yet unknown.

CDR1 and CDR2 from the germline V gene are SGHNT and YYREEE (reference sequence). After removal of 5 bases from V and 5 bases from J, the junction contained 6 bases not matched to a gene. CDR3 size: 14 residues. Separation from the approximately 660-subject first cohort characterized the roughly 130-subject validation cohort, to which the donors belonged. Study conclusions and caveats: First-cohort TCR clusters were later found to tend to co-occur in the 120 or so validation repertoires. 164 TCR beta chains were listed as cytomegalovirus-associated.

The sequencing sample was made of PBMCs. J is TRBJ2-3 and V is TRBV5-4; TRBD2 agrees at 9 bases. The receptor comes from a woman between 18 and 29 years old in good health and CMV-seronegative. CDR3 loop: CASRGSSGEDTQYF. CDR3 sequence (DNA): TGTGCCAGCAGAGGGTCTAGCGGGGAAGATACGCAGTATTTT.